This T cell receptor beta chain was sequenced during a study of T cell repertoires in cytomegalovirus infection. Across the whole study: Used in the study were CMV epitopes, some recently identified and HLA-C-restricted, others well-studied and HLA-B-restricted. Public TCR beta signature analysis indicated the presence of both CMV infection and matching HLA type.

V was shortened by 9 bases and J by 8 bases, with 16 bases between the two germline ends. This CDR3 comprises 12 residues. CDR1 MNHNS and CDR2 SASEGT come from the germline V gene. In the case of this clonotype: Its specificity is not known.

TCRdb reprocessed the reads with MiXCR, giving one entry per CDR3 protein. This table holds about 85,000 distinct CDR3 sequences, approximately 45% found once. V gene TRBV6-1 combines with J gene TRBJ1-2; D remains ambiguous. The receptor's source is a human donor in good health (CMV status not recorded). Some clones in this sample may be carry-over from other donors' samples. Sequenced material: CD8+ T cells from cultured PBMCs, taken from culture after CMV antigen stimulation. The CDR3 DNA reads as TGTGCCAGTAGCCCCGTTGGATCGGGCTACACCTTC. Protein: CASSPVGSGYTF.